This passage covers 17 T cell receptor beta chains from one sample sequenced in a study of metastatic and nonmetastatic thyroid tumors (dated by TCRdb to 2018 to 2020). Receptors were amplified or captured by PCR. Sequencing was performed on an Illumina HiSeq 4000. TCRdb reprocessed the public reads (quality trimming at Q25 with fastp, clone calling with MiXCR) and kept in-frame beta chains. Counted in this sample were about 6,400 clones; roughly 32% of them appeared once. The ten largest clonotypes hold 20% to 25% of the sample. Before undergoing thyroid surgery, none of the patients had been given any kind of treatment. The sequenced sample was tumor tissue. Every receptor here comes from a female donor with papillary thyroid cancer or a benign thyroid nodule (not recorded which). Some clones in this sample may be carry-over from other donors' samples.

In its sample, this clone was seen a few times. J is TRBJ2-7 and V is TRBV6-2 or TRBV6-3; D is unresolved. The CDR3 totals 14 residues. CDR1 and CDR2 from the germline V gene are MNHEY and SVGEGT. Trimming stripped 2 bases from V and 2 bases from J, with 10 bases between. The chain's CDR3 is CASSYGPRTYEQYF. CDR3 bases: TGTGCCAGCAGTTACGGGCCCCGGACCTACGAGCAGTACTTC.

This clone was observed a few times. The chain couples TRBV6-6 to TRBJ2-2; tentative D call: TRBD1 (6 bases). Germline CDR1 is MNHNY and CDR2 is SVGAGI (reference sequence). CDR3 length: 16 residues. Deletions cut 0 bases from V and 4 bases from J, with 12 bases between. For the CDR3, the DNA is TGTGCCAGCAGTTACTCGGGACAAAGGTTCACCGGGGAGCTGTTTTTT. Protein product: CASSYSGQRFTGELFF.

This clone is judged medium-sized (0.01 to 0.1%). The rearrangement joins TRBV27 to TRBJ1-4; D is perhaps TRBD1 (6 bases). Trimming took 4 bases from V and 5 from J, leaving 11 bases between them. The CDR3 sequence is 14 residues long. Germline V gene lookup returns CDR1 MNHEY and CDR2 SMNVEV (reference sequence). The CDR3 nucleotides are TGTGCCAGCAGTTCGACAGGACTAAATGAAAAACTGTTTTTT. Protein product: CASSSTGLNEKLFF.

This clone has a single count. V usage is TRBV7-3 and J usage is TRBJ2-3; 9 nucleotides agree with TRBD2. The ends lost 3 bases at V and 6 bases at J; junction bases unmatched: 7. CDR3 length: 15 residues. CDR1 and CDR2 (germline): SGHTA, FQGTGA. The DNA of the CDR3 is TGTGCCAGCAGCTTTGATGTAGCGGGAGTGGATACGCAGTATTTT. Protein sequence: CASSFDVAGVDTQYF.

This chain connects TRBV2 to TRBJ1-3; D gene uncertain. CDR1 and CDR2 from the germline V gene are SNHLY and FYNNEI. CDR3 length equals 12 residues. The V end lost 6 bases, the J end lost 11 bases, and 14 bases lay between the germline ends. Written as DNA, the CDR3 is TGTGCCAGCAGGACATCGACGGAGGCCATATATTTT. It specifies CASRTSTEAIYF.

The sample holds a few counts of this clone. This chain links TRBV6-1 with TRBJ2-1; 9 positions match TRBD1. CDR1 is MNHNS and CDR2 is SASEGT in the germline V gene. This CDR3 spans 15 amino acids. Germline trimming cut 7 bases from V and 3 bases from J; bases unmatched to any gene: 7. This CDR3 reads CASIAGTGYYNEQFF. DNA of the CDR3: TGTGCCAGCATCGCCGGGACAGGGTACTACAATGAGCAGTTCTTC.

V and J are TRBV20-1 and TRBJ2-2; no clear D. Between the trimmed V and J ends, which lost 3 bases and 0 bases, there was a span of 8 bases. Germline CDR1 reads DFQATT; CDR2 reads SNEGSKA (reference sequence). The CDR3 consists of 14 residues. CDR3 DNA sequence: TGCAGTGCTAGTCCCCAGGCGAACACCGGGGAGCTGTTTTTT. This translates into CSASPQANTGELFF.

This clone has a handful of counts. The chain combines TRBV6-5 with TRBJ1-3; D call uncertain. Trimming shortened V by 2 bases and J by 4 bases, and 6 bases separated the two germline ends. Germline assignment: CDR1 MNHEY and CDR2 SVGAGI. The CDR3 covers 13 residues. CDR3 region: CASSYIGGNTIYF. The CDR3, as DNA: TGTGCCAGCAGTTACATAGGAGGAAACACCATATATTTT.

The genes are TRBV20-1 and TRBJ2-2; TRBD2 matches 7 bases. This CDR3 comprises 15 residues. The V and J ends lost 3 bases and 3 bases, in that order; junction bases with no gene match: 7. Germline V gene sequence: CDR1 DFQATT, CDR2 SNEGSKA (reference sequence). CDR3 in amino acids: CSARPGLRDTGELFF. In nucleotides, the CDR3 is TGCAGTGCTAGGCCGGGACTAAGGGACACCGGGGAGCTGTTTTTT.

The table lists this clone with a few counts. The CDR3 region has the DNA TGTGCCAGCAGTCTCACACAGGGGGCGGGTTACGAGCAGTACTTC. Its protein is CASSLTQGAGYEQYF. V gene TRBV6-2 or TRBV6-3 combines with J gene TRBJ2-7; 9 nucleotides match TRBD1. The trim removed 5 bases at V and 4 bases at J, leaving 9 bases unmatched. The CDR3 contains 15 residues. The V gene's germline CDR1 is MNHEY and CDR2 SVGEGT.

This clone was seen only once. This chain uses TRBV30 with TRBJ1-2, with D possibly TRBD1 on 5 matching bases. Trimming removed 6 bases from V and 2 bases from J, with 16 bases in between. Germline lookup yields CDR1 GTSNPN and CDR2 SVGIG (reference sequence). The CDR3 runs 14 residues. CDR3 in amino acids: CACTRGGTNYGYTF. CDR3 in DNA: TGTGCCTGCACCCGGGGGGGGACGAACTATGGCTACACCTTC. Full variable domain (missing parts from reference TRBV30 and TRBJ1-2): SQTIHQWPATLVQPVGSPLSLECTVEGTSNPNLYWYRQAAGRGLQLLFYSVGIGQISSEVPQNLSASRPQDRQFILSSKKLLLSDSGFYLCACTRGGTNYGYTFGSGTRLTVV.

This clone appeared a few times. The CDR3 protein is CASRLQDNTGELFF. For the CDR3, the DNA is TGTGCCAGCAGGTTACAGGATAACACCGGGGAGCTGTTTTTT. The chain combines TRBV28 with TRBJ2-2, with a tentative D call TRBD1 (5 bases). The CDR3 is made up of 14 amino acids. The ends were cut back, 6 bases at V and 2 bases at J, with 10 bases in the middle. From germline, CDR1 is MDHEN and CDR2 SYDVKM.

This clone was picked up many times. Other DNA sequences within the sample encode an identical CDR3. The gene calls are TRBV4-1 and TRBJ2-2, with D hard to call. In germline, CDR1 is MGHRA, CDR2 YSYEKL. The CDR3 extends over 12 amino acids. V lost 4 bases, J lost 4 bases, and 4 bases lay in between. CDR3 amino acids: CASSPLTGELFF. For the CDR3, the DNA is TGCGCCAGCAGCCCACTCACCGGGGAGCTGTTTTTT.

This chain links TRBV30 with TRBJ2-7; weak D call: TRBD2 (5 bases). This CDR3 has 13 residues. Trimming removed 2 bases from V and 3 bases from J, with 11 bases in between. Germline assignment: CDR1 GTSNPN and CDR2 SVGIG (reference sequence). The chain's CDR3 is CAWSRGKGYEQYF. In DNA, the CDR3 is TGTGCCTGGAGTCGAGGGAAAGGCTACGAGCAGTACTTC.

This clone is medium-sized in the sample. This chain uses TRBV14 with TRBJ2-7, with D uncertain. The CDR3 length is 12 residues. Looked up from germline, CDR1 is SGHDN and CDR2 is FVKESK. V was shortened by 1 base and J by 4 bases, with 5 bases between the two germline ends. As DNA, the CDR3 is TGTGCCAGCAGCCAAGGGGGATACGAGCAGTACTTC. This codes for CASSQGGYEQYF. Together with reference TRBV14 and TRBJ2-7, the CDR3 gives the full variable domain: EAGVTQFPSHSVIEKGQTVTLRCDPISGHDNLYWYRRVMGKEIKFLLHFVKESKQDESGMPNNRFLAERTGGTYSTLKVQPAELEDSGVYFCASSQGGYEQYFGPGTRLTVT.

The rearrangement joins TRBV24-1 to TRBJ2-1; D is tentatively TRBD1 or TRBD2 (5 bases each). Germline V gives CDR1 KGHDR, CDR2 SFDVKD. This CDR3 is built from 13 residues. The CDR3 coding sequence is TGTGGCAGGGAACGGGGCGGCTACAATGAGCAGTTCTTC. It yields the protein CGRERGGYNEQFF.

The CDR3 DNA reads TGTGCCAGCAGTCCCCCCACAGGGCCTTCCTACGAGCAGTACTTC. Its protein product is CASSPPTGPSYEQYF. The V and J genes are TRBV28 and TRBJ2-7; tentatively, D is TRBD1 (6 bases). Trimming took 5 bases from V and 1 from J, leaving 15 bases between them. CDR3 size: 15 residues. Germline-derived CDR1 and CDR2 are MDHEN and SYDVKM.